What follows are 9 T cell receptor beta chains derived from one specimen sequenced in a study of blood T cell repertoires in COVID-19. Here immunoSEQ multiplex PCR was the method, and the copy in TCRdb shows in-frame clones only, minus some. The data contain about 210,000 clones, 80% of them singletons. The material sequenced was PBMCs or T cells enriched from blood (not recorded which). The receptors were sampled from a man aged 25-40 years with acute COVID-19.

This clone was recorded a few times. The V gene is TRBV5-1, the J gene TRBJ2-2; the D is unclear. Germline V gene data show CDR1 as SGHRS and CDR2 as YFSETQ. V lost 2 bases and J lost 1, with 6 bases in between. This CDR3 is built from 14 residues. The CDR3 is CASSLNRNTGELFF. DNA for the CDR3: TGCGCCAGCAGCTTAAACAGGAACACCGGGGAGCTGTTTTTT.

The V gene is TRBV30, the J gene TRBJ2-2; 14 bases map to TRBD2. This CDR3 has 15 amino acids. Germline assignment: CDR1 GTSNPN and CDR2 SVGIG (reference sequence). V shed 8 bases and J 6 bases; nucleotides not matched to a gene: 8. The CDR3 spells CARRLAGGPPGELFF. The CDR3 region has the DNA TGTGCCAGACGACTAGCGGGGGGGCCCCCCGGGGAGCTGTTTTTT.

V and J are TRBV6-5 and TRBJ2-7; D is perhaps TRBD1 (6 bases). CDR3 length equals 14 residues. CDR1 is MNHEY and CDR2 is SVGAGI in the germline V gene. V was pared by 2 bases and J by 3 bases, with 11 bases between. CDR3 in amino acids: CASSYLGQSYEQYF. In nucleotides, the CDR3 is TGTGCCAGCAGTTACCTCGGACAGAGCTACGAGCAGTACTTC.

The CDR3 bases are TGTGCCAGCAGCTTAGGCACTAGCGGCTCCTACGAGCAGTACTTC. Protein: CASSLGTSGSYEQYF. The V call is TRBV11-2, the J call TRBJ2-7; 8 bases are shared with TRBD2. The CDR3 runs 15 residues. Germline trimming cut 1 base from V and 0 bases from J; bases unmatched to any gene: 2. Germline V gene sequence: CDR1 SGHAT, CDR2 FQNNGV.

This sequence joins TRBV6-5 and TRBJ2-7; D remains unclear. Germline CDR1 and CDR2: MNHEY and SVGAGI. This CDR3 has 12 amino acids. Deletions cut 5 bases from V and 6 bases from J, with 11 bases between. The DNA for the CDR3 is TGTGCCAGCAGTCCTCTTTCGGGCGAGCAGTACTTC. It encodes CASSPLSGEQYF.

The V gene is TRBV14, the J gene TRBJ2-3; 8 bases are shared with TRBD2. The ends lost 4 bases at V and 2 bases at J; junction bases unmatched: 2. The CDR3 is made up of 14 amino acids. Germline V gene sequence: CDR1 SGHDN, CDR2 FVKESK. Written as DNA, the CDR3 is TGTGCCAGCAGCCGCGGGGGGATCACAGATACGCAGTATTTT. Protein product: CASSRGGITDTQYF.

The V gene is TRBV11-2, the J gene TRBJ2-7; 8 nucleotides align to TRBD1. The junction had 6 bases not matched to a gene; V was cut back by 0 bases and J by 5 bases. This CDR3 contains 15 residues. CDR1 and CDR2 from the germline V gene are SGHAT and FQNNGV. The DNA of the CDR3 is TGTGCCAGCAGCTTAGACCAGGGGGCGCGGGACGAGCAGTACTTC. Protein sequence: CASSLDQGARDEQYF.

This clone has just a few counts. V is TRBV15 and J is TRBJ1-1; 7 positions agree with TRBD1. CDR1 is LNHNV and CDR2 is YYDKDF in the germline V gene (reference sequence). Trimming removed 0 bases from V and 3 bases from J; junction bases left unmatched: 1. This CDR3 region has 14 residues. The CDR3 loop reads CATSRDRGDTEAFF. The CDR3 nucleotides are TGTGCCACCAGCAGAGACAGGGGGGACACTGAAGCTTTCTTT. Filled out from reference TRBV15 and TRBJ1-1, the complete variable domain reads DAMVIQNPRYQVTQFGKPVTLSCSQTLNHNVMYWYQQKSSQAPKLLFHYYDKDFNNEADTPDNFQSRRPNTSFCFLDIRSPGLGDTAMYLCATSRDRGDTEAFFGQGTRLTVV.

The CDR3: CAWSVGGNIQYF. DNA of the CDR3: TGTGCCTGGAGTGTAGGAGGAAACATTCAGTACTTC. V usage is TRBV30 and J usage is TRBJ2-4; the D gene is possibly TRBD2 (5 bases). CDR3 size: 12 residues. Germline CDR1 and CDR2: GTSNPN and SVGIG (reference sequence). The V end lost 0 bases, the J end lost 6 bases, and 6 bases lay between the germline ends.